Many counts were recorded for the clone carrying this T cell receptor beta chain. Using its own MiXCR run on the 5' RACE reads, TCRdb lists one record per CDR3 protein. The repertoire holds about 220,000 distinct CDR3 sequences, with about a quarter as singletons. The CDR3 runs to 12 residues. Per germline, CDR1 SGHTA and CDR2 FQGNSA. Germline trimming cut 5 bases from V and 7 bases from J; bases unmatched to any gene: 5. The data stem from a study of CD8 T cells in ankylosing spondylitis. Sequencing input: blood, either unsorted or a sorted T cell fraction (not recorded which). This clonotype originated in a male donor with ankylosing spondylitis or in good health (not recorded which). The chain is built from TRBV7-2 and TRBJ2-7, with 7 bases matching TRBD1. The CDR3 here is CASSNRDREQYF. DNA of the CDR3: TGTGCCAGCAGCAACCGGGACAGAGAGCAGTACTTC.